This T cell receptor beta chain was sequenced in a study of PD-1 blockade in classical Hodgkin lymphoma. Background on the study: Nivolumab 3 mg/kg was given intravenously every 2 weeks. Study-wide findings and caveats: A significant rise in TCR diversity was seen by C4D1 for CD4+ cells but not for CD8+ cells. As was reported, newly diagnosed patients showed lower baseline TCR diversity than healthy donors did. Whoever responded completely had baseline diversity much like that seen in newly diagnosed patients.

The data were produced by immunoSEQ multiplex PCR, yet TCRdb's version contains in-frame clones alone and is incomplete. Of 150,000 or so clones detected, around four fifths appear once; the ten largest clones hold over 7.5%. Comment on this clone: No antigen is known for it.

The J segment lost 1 base and the V segment lost 4 bases, leaving 11 bases of the junction unmatched. The CDR3 totals 18 residues. Germline V gene lookup returns CDR1 SGHRS and CDR2 YFSETQ. Each of the patients experienced relapse following autologous stem cell transplantation, and their brentuximab vedotin exposure differed. The material sequenced was peripheral blood mononuclear cells (PBMCs), taken before the second cycle of nivolumab. V gene TRBV5-1 combines with J gene TRBJ2-2, with 9 bases identical to TRBD1. The receptor was derived from a human donor with classical Hodgkin lymphoma. The chain's CDR3 is CASSQTMTGGKNTGELFF. CDR3 in DNA: TGCGCCAGCAGCCAGACCATGACAGGGGGGAAGAACACCGGGGAGCTGTTTTTT.